The source of this T cell receptor (beta chain) is a study of read filtering for tumor transcriptome and immune sequencing. Study details: Whole-transcriptome libraries were prepared after DNase treatment.

This CDR3 has 14 amino acids. Germline V gene sequence: CDR1 DFQATT, CDR2 SNEGSKA (reference sequence). Findings of the study overall: Sorted CD138-negative bone marrow cells were not purified T cells. IR-seq and RNA-seq agreed better without single-read clonotypes.

This clonotype was detected once. Its target is not known. At one end the junction does not follow the germline gene, possibly because of a read error. This library used roughly 430 ng RNA and molecular barcoded adaptors spanning alpha/delta and beta/gamma chains. TCRdb itself ran the reads through MiXCR, one entry per CDR3 protein. The sample has 90,000 to 95,000 distinct CDR3 sequences; around a fifth are singletons. The gene calls are TRBV20-1 and TRBJ2-7, with 8 bases that match TRBD1. The receptor was isolated from a donor older than 35 with multiple myeloma. The sample was a population of CD138-negative cells sorted from bone marrow. This CDR3 reads CSAGGQGSSYKQYF. As DNA, the CDR3 is TGCAGTGCTGGTGGACAGGGCAGCTCCTACAAGCAGTACTTC.